This TCR beta chain was sequenced during a study of CD8+ T cells in alopecia areata. The CDR3 contains 16 residues. Germline CDR1 is SGHTA and CDR2 is FQGTGA. The trim removed 8 bases at V and 6 bases at J, leaving 16 bases unmatched. The sample holds many counts of this clone. Sorting of PBMCs yielded the CD4+ and CD8+ T cells. The sequencing template was cDNA reverse transcribed from extracted RNA. Profiling relied on immunoSEQ multiplex PCR, and the TCRdb table lists in-frame clones only, not all of them. The sample includes about 200,000 clones, approximately 60% of them seen just once. The sequenced sample was CD8+ T cells sorted from blood. The V and J genes are TRBV7-3 and TRBJ2-3; 8 bases line up with TRBD2. This receptor was taken from a human donor in good health. CDR3 sequence reads: CASSPDGGEPLDTQYF. CDR3 sequence (DNA): TGTGCCAGCTCCCCTGACGGGGGGGAGCCGTTGGATACGCAGTATTTT.